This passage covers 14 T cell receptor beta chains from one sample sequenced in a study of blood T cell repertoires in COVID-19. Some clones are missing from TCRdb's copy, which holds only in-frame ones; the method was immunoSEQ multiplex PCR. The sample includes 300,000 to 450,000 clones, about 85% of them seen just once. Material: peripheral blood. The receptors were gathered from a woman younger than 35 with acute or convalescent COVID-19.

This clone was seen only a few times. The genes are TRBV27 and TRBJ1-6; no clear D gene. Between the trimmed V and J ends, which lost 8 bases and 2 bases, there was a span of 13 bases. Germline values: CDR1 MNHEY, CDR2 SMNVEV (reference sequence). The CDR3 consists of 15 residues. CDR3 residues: CASQSREAYNSPLHF. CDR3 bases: TGTGCCAGCCAATCAAGGGAGGCCTATAATTCACCCCTCCACTTT.

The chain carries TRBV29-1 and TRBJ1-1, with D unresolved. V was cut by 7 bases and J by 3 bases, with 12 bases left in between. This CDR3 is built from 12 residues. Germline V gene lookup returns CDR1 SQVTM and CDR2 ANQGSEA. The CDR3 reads CSGRRVDTEAFF. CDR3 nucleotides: TGCAGCGGGAGGAGGGTCGACACTGAAGCTTTCTTT. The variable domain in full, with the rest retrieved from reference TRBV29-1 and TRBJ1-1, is SAVISQKPSRDICQRGTSLTIQCQVDSQVTMMFWYRQQPGQSLTLIATANQGSEATYESGFVIDKFPISRPNLTFSTLTVSNMSPEDSSIYLCSGRRVDTEAFFGQGTRLTVV.

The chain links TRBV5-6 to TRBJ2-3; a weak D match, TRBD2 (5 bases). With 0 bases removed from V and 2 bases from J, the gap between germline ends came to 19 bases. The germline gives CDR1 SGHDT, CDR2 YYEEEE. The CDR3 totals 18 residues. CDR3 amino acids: CASSLAPLGLAPTDTQYF. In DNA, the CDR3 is TGTGCCAGCAGCTTGGCTCCCCTCGGACTGGCCCCCACAGATACGCAGTATTTT. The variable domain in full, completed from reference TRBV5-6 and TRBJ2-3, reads DAGVTQSPTHLIKTRGQQVTLRCSPKSGHDTVSWYQQALGQGPQFIFQYYEEEERQRGNFPDRFSGHQFPNYSSELNVNALLLGDSALYLCASSLAPLGLAPTDTQYFGPGTRLTVL.

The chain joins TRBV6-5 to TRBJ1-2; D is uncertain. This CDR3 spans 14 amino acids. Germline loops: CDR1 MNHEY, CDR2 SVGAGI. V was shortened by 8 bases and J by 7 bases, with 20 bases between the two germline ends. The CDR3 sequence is CASSSSGLRGGYTF. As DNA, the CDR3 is TGTGCCAGCTCTTCCTCCGGTCTTCGTGGTGGCTACACCTTC.

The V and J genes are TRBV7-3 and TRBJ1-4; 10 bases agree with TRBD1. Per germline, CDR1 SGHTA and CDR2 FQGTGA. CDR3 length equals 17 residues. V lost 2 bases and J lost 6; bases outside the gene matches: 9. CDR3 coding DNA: TGTGCCAGCAGCTTATACGACCGGACAGGGGGTGATGAAAAACTGTTTTTT. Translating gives CASSLYDRTGGDEKLFF.

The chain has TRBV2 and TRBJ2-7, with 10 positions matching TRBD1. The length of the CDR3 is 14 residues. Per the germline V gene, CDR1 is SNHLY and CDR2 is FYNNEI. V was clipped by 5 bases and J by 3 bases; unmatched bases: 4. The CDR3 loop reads CASSPGTGDYEQYF. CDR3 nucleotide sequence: TGTGCCAGCAGTCCCGGGACAGGGGACTACGAGCAGTACTTC.

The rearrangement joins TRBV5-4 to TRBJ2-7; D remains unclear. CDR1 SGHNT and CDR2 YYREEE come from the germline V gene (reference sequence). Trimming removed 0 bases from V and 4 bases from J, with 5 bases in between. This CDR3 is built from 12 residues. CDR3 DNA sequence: TGTGCCAGCAGCTTGGTGAGGTACGAGCAGTACTTC. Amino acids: CASSLVRYEQYF.

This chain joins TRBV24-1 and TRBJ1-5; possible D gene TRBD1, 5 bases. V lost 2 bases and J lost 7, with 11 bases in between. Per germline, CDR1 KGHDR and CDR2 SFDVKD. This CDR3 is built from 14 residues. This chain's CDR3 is CATSDSGGRQPQHF. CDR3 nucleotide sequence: TGTGCCACCAGTGATTCGGGGGGACGGCAGCCCCAGCATTTT.

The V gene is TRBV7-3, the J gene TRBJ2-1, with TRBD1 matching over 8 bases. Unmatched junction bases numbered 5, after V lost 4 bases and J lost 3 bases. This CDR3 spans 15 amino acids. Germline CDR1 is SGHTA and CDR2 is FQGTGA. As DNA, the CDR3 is TGTGCCAGCAGCTCGGACAGGGATTTCTACAATGAGCAGTTCTTC. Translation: CASSSDRDFYNEQFF.

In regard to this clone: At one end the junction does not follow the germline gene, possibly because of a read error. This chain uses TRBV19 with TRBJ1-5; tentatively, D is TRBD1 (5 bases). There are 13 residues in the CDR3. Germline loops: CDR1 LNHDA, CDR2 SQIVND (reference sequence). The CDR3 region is CASSLDGGQPQHF. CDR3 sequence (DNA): TGTGCCAGTAGTCTAGACGGGGGTCAGCCCCAGCATTTT.

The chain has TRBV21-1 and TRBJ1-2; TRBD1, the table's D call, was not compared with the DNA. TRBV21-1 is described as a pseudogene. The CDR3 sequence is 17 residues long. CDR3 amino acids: CASSPLFRVIVMYGYTF. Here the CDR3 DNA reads TGTGCCAGCAGCCCGTTGTTCAGGGTGATCGTTATGTATGGCTACACCTTC.

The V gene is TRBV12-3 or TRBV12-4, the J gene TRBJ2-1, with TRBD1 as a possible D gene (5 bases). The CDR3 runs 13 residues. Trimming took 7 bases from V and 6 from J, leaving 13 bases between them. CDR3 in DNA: TGTGCCAGCAAATTTCCAGGGCTCAATGAGCAGTTCTTC. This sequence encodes CASKFPGLNEQFF.

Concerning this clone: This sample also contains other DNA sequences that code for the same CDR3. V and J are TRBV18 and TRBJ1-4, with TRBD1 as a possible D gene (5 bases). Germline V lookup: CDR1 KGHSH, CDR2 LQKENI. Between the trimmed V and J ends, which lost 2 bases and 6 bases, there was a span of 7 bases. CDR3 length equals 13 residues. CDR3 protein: CASSPGGDEKLFF. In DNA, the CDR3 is TGTGCCAGCTCACCAGGGGGGGATGAAAAACTGTTTTTT.

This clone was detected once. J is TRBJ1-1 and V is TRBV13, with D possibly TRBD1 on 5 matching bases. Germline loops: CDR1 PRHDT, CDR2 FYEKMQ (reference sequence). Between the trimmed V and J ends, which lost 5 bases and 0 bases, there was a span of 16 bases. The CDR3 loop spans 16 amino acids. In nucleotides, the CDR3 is TGTGCCAGCAGCCCCCGATCCGGGGGAGTGAACACTGAAGCTTTCTTT. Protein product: CASSPRSGGVNTEAFF.